This TCR beta chain is drawn from a study of blood T cell repertoires in COVID-19. Across the study: Samples representing acute and convalescent COVID-19 were sourced from the United States, Italy and Spain. Nucleic acid was either cDNA or gDNA, and it came from T cells, B-cell-depleted T cells, or PBMCs.

Libraries were prepared by immunoSEQ multiplex PCR; TCRdb keeps only in-frame clonotypes and omits some of them. The data contain under 250,000 clones, approximately 87% of them singletons. CDR1 and CDR2 from the germline V gene are SGHDT and YYEEEE. The ends lost 3 bases at V and 13 bases at J; junction bases unmatched: 13. CDR3 length: 15 amino acids. Input material: peripheral blood. The sequence was obtained from a woman in her 70s with active or convalescent COVID-19. J is TRBJ1-4 and V is TRBV5-6; 9 positions match TRBD1. In DNA form, the CDR3 reads TGTGCCAGCAGCTCCACGAGGCGACAGGGGGTTTTACTGTTTTTT. Translating gives CASSSTRRQGVLLFF.